The 11 T cell receptor beta chains listed next were all sequenced from one sample in a study of beta chain features in type 1 diabetes. Reverse transcription of all isolated RNA meant that expressed TCRB transcripts were sequenced. Clones were sequenced by immunoSEQ multiplex PCR, and TCRdb holds only the in-frame ones, with some missing. Among around 190,000 clones listed, about 12% were seen once. Source material: central memory CD4+ T cells from blood. Receptors originate from a woman younger than 30 in good health.

The chain recombines TRBV30 with TRBJ1-3; D is unresolved. Per the germline V gene, CDR1 is GTSNPN and CDR2 is SVGIG (reference sequence). This CDR3 has 12 amino acids. CDR3 coding DNA: TGTGCACAGACCGTCTCTGGAAACACCATATATTTT. Its protein product is CAQTVSGNTIYF.

This chain uses TRBV19 with TRBJ2-3; no firm D call. Trimming shortened V by 6 bases and J by 0 bases, and 10 bases separated the two germline ends. Germline CDR1 and CDR2: LNHDA and SQIVND (reference sequence). The CDR3 length is 14 residues. CDR3 nucleotide sequence: TGTGCCAGTAGACCTAGAACTAGCACAGATACGCAGTATTTT. It specifies CASRPRTSTDTQYF. Full variable domain (outside the CDR3, taken from reference TRBV19 and TRBJ2-3): DGGITQSPKYLFRKEGQNVTLSCEQNLNHDAMYWYRQDPGQGLRLIYYSQIVNDFQKGDIAEGYSVSREKKESFPLTVTSAQKNPTAFYLCASRPRTSTDTQYFGPGTRLTVL.

At least ten counts were recorded for this clone. V and J are TRBV18 and TRBJ2-7, with D perhaps matching TRBD1 (6 bases). CDR1 KGHSH and CDR2 LQKENI come from the germline V gene. Between the trimmed V and J ends, which lost 3 bases and 4 bases, there was a span of 10 bases. The CDR3 is 13 residues long. The CDR3 DNA follows: TGTGCCAGCTCACCTAGGACAGAGTACGAGCAGTACTTC. Its protein is CASSPRTEYEQYF.

The chain combines TRBV5-1 with TRBJ2-1, with 11 bases aligning to TRBD1. Losses at the gene ends were 1 base for V and 9 bases for J; bases not matched to a gene: 9. The germline CDR1 and CDR2 sequences are SGHRS and YFSETQ. There are 16 residues in the CDR3. The CDR3 region is CASSLSPRTGGGEQFF. The CDR3, as DNA: TGCGCCAGCAGCTTGAGTCCGAGGACAGGGGGCGGTGAGCAGTTCTTC. Using reference TRBV5-1 and TRBJ2-1 for the parts outside the CDR3, the full variable domain is KAGVTQTPRYLIKTRGQQVTLSCSPISGHRSVSWYQQTPGQGLQFLFEYFSETQRNKGNFPGRFSGRQFSNSRSEMNVSTLELGDSALYLCASSLSPRTGGGEQFFGPGTRLTVL.

There are a few counts of this clone. The genes are TRBV7-9 and TRBJ2-1, with TRBD2 identical over 9 bases. From germline, CDR1 is SEHNR and CDR2 FQNEAQ (reference sequence). V was pared by 4 bases and J by 5 bases, with 9 bases of the junction left unmatched. This CDR3 has 16 residues. For the CDR3, the DNA is TGTGCCAGCAGCTATCTCCTTAGCGGGAGCGACAATGAGCAGTTCTTC. Translating gives CASSYLLSGSDNEQFF.

The CDR3 sequence is CASSEWHLTSATYEQYF. DNA of the CDR3: TGTGCCAGCAGTGAATGGCACCTGACTAGCGCGACCTACGAGCAGTACTTC. V gene TRBV6-1 combines with J gene TRBJ2-7; 8 nucleotides line up with TRBD2. This CDR3 comprises 17 residues. Germline CDR1 reads MNHNS; CDR2 reads SASEGT. The ends lost 2 bases at V and 2 bases at J; junction bases unmatched: 11.

This clone has more than one count but fewer than ten. This chain uses TRBV2 with TRBJ1-1; TRBD1 is a possible D gene (6 bases). This CDR3 has 15 amino acids. Germline CDR1 and CDR2: SNHLY and FYNNEI. V gave up 2 bases and J gave up 1 base, with 11 bases separating them. The CDR3 here is CASSEQGIGNTEAFF. DNA of the CDR3: TGTGCCAGCAGTGAACAGGGGATAGGGAACACTGAAGCTTTCTTT.

This clone was counted between two and nine times. The chain combines TRBV28 with TRBJ2-7, with D maybe TRBD2 (6 bases). Germline loops: CDR1 MDHEN, CDR2 SYDVKM. The CDR3 sequence is 15 residues long. Trimming shortened V by 7 bases and J by 4 bases, and 20 bases separated the two germline ends. Here the CDR3 DNA reads TGTGCCAGCATCCCTGGAACGGGACTCCTTTACGAGCAGTACTTC. Translated, it gives CASIPGTGLLYEQYF.

This clone was seen a few times. This sequence joins TRBV13 and TRBJ2-3, with 7 positions matching TRBD2. Germline CDR1 PRHDT, CDR2 FYEKMQ (reference sequence). With V trimmed by 5 bases and J by 0 bases, 11 bases remained unmatched. The CDR3 runs to 17 residues. Written as DNA, the CDR3 is TGTGCCAGCAGCCCCCCTCGTCAAGCGGGAAGCACAGATACGCAGTATTTT. This sequence encodes CASSPPRQAGSTDTQYF.

V and J are TRBV9 and TRBJ2-7, with 7 bases lining up with TRBD2. Germline CDR1 and CDR2: SGDLS and YYNGEE. V lost 3 bases to trimming and J lost 0 bases; unmatched junction nucleotides: 9. This CDR3 spans 16 amino acids. CDR3 residues: CASSEGSGDASYEQYF. DNA of the CDR3: TGTGCCAGCAGCGAGGGAAGCGGGGACGCCTCCTACGAGCAGTACTTC.

Only a few counts were recorded for this clone. The chain has TRBV7-9 and TRBJ2-2; 7 bases fit TRBD1. CDR3 length equals 15 residues. After removal of 3 bases from V and 2 bases from J, the junction contained 3 bases not matched to a gene. From germline, CDR1 is SEHNR and CDR2 FQNEAQ (reference sequence). CDR3 residues: CASSLGDRNTGELFF. The CDR3, as DNA: TGTGCCAGCAGCTTGGGGGACAGAAACACCGGGGAGCTGTTTTTT.